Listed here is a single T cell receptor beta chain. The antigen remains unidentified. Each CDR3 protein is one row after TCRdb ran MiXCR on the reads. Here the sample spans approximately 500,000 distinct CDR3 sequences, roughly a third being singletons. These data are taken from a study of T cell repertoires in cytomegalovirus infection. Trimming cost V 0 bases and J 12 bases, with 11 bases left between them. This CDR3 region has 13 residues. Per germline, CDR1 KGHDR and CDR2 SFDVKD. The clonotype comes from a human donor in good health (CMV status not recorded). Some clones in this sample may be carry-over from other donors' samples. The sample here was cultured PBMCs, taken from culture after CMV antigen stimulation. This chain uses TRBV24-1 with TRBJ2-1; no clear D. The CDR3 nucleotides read TGTGCCACCAGTGATTTGGGCGGTATGGGGCAGTTCTTC. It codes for CATSDLGGMGQFF.